These 32 T cell receptor beta chains were all obtained from the same sample, sequenced in a study of blood T cells in healthy people across ages. The use of a sample-barcoded 5' primer and a J-beta primer mix characterized a second PCR of roughly 6 to 11 cycles. TCRdb analysed the 5' RACE reads with MiXCR anew, one entry per CDR3 protein. The sample holds roughly 700,000 distinct CDR3 sequences, roughly 32% seen once. The source material was blood. The receptors come from a woman of 80 years or more in good health.

The sample holds many counts of this clonotype. This chain uses TRBV4-3 with TRBJ2-1; 10 bases line up with TRBD2. CDR1 and CDR2 (germline): LGHNA, YSLEER. V lost 1 base, J lost 4 bases, and 7 bases stayed unmatched. The CDR3 is made up of 17 amino acids. The CDR3 nucleotides are TGCGCCAGCAGCCAAGCCCCTAGCGGGGGTTTATACAATGAGCAGTTCTTC. Its protein is CASSQAPSGGLYNEQFF.

In this sample, this clonotype turned up many times. The chain employs TRBV5-6 and TRBJ1-2; D ambiguous. Germline values: CDR1 SGHDT, CDR2 YYEEEE. The CDR3 sequence is 12 residues long. Between the trimmed V and J ends, which lost 4 bases and 3 bases, there was a span of 7 bases. The CDR3 DNA is TGTGCCAGCAGCCCTAGGGACTATGGCTACACCTTC. Translation: CASSPRDYGYTF.

The chain couples TRBV29-1 to TRBJ2-1; possible D gene TRBD1, 5 bases. The CDR3 is 13 amino acids. CDR1 and CDR2 from the germline V gene are SQVTM and ANQGSEA. V dropped 4 bases and J dropped 9 bases, with 16 bases sitting between them. The DNA of the CDR3 is TGCAGCGTTGTCGGTCAGGGCCTAGGTGAGCAGTTCTTC. This sequence encodes CSVVGQGLGEQFF.

The rearrangement joins TRBV20-1 to TRBJ2-4; D assignment may be TRBD1 or TRBD2 (5 bases each). Trimming took off 3 bases at V and 1 base at J, with 16 bases between the two ends. The CDR3 length is 16 residues. Germline assignment: CDR1 DFQATT and CDR2 SNEGSKA (reference sequence). CDR3 sequence (DNA): TGCAGTGCTAGCCCTTCGGGGCTGGTGGCCAAAAACATTCAGTACTTC. As protein: CSASPSGLVAKNIQYF.

This clonotype was detected ten times or more. The V gene is TRBV6-5, the J gene TRBJ2-7; the match to TRBD2 covers 12 bases. This CDR3 spans 16 amino acids. Germline-derived CDR1 and CDR2 are MNHEY and SVGAGI. V shed 6 bases and J 3 bases; nucleotides not matched to a gene: 9. CDR3 in DNA: TGTGCCAGCAGCCCCTCTACTAGCGGGGGGATCTACGAGCAGTACTTC. This sequence encodes CASSPSTSGGIYEQYF.

This clonotype was observed many times. The J gene is TRBJ2-7, the V gene TRBV5-1; 8 nucleotides match TRBD1. Germline V lookup: CDR1 SGHRS, CDR2 YFSETQ. With 0 bases clipped from V and 6 bases from J, the junction kept 8 bases outside the gene matches. The CDR3 runs to 15 residues. The CDR3 sequence is CASSLGRGLFGEQYF. The DNA for the CDR3 is TGCGCCAGCAGCTTGGGCAGGGGGCTGTTCGGCGAGCAGTACTTC.

There are a few counts of this clonotype. The chain has TRBV6-6 and TRBJ1-2, with unresolved D. V was cut by 0 bases and J by 0 bases, with 8 bases left in between. The CDR3 is made up of 15 amino acids. CDR1 is MNHNY, CDR2 SVGAGI, per germline (reference sequence). CDR3 DNA: TGTGCCAGCAGTTACTCCGGAAAATCTAACTATGGCTACACCTTC. Protein product: CASSYSGKSNYGYTF.

This clonotype has at least ten counts. V is TRBV28 and J is TRBJ2-7; 10 nucleotides match TRBD1. The ends lost 6 bases at V and 5 bases at J; junction bases unmatched: 7. This CDR3 spans 14 amino acids. CDR1 is MDHEN, CDR2 SYDVKM, per germline. The CDR3 here is CASSPWTGGDEQYF. The CDR3 nucleotides are TGTGCCAGCAGCCCCTGGACAGGGGGAGACGAGCAGTACTTC.

The chain joins TRBV6-2 or TRBV6-3 to TRBJ1-5; 7 bases align to TRBD1. The CDR3 length is 14 residues. The germline V gene has CDR1 MNHEY and CDR2 SVGEGT. With V trimmed by 9 bases and J by 5 bases, 10 bases remained unmatched. This CDR3 reads CASEPGQTYQPQHF. In DNA, the CDR3 is TGTGCCAGTGAACCGGGACAGACGTATCAGCCCCAGCATTTT.

Of note for this clonotype: With a much larger clone just one base away, this may be a read error. This chain uses TRBV7-6 with TRBJ1-1; a possible D gene is TRBD1 (5 bases). This CDR3 has 18 amino acids. CDR1 and CDR2 (germline): SGHVS, FNYEAQ. In DNA, the CDR3 is TGTGCCAGCAGCTTATTCGTGACGATGGGCCCAAGGGGCACTGAAGCTCTCTTT. Protein product: CASSLFVTMGPRGTEALF.

The chain links TRBV28 to TRBJ1-5; D is possibly TRBD1 (5 bases). V lost 5 bases, J lost 6 bases, and 17 bases lay in between. Germline CDR1 MDHEN, CDR2 SYDVKM. This CDR3 spans 15 amino acids. CDR3 coding DNA: TGTGCCAGCAGTGGGATGAGGGGCGAAGGTCAGCCCCAGCATTTT. This gives the protein CASSGMRGEGQPQHF.

The rearrangement uses TRBV24-1 and TRBJ2-5; D not resolved. CDR1 and CDR2 (germline): KGHDR, SFDVKD. The CDR3 has 17 residues. The V and J ends lost 1 base and 2 bases respectively, with 16 bases between them. DNA of the CDR3: TGTGCCACCAGTGATTTTAATAGTCCCAGACATCAAGAGACCCAGTACTTC. Protein product: CATSDFNSPRHQETQYF.

This clonotype was recorded many times. J is TRBJ2-7 and V is TRBV6-1, with D possibly being TRBD2 (6 bases). Per the germline V gene, CDR1 is MNHNS and CDR2 is SASEGT. The V end lost 7 bases, the J end lost 4 bases, and 23 bases lay between the germline ends. The CDR3 has 16 residues. CDR3 DNA: TGTGCCAGCATCGACGTAGGGCCTGGAGGGCCTTACGAGCAGTACTTC. As protein: CASIDVGPGGPYEQYF.

CDR3 in DNA: TGTGCCAGCAGCCCCCAGGGAGGGAACAATGAGCAGTTCTTC. Translating it yields CASSPQGGNNEQFF. The V gene is TRBV6-5, the J gene TRBJ2-1, with TRBD2 matching over 7 bases. The junction had 7 bases not matched to a gene; V was cut back by 6 bases and J by 5 bases. Germline CDR1 is MNHEY and CDR2 is SVGAGI. This CDR3 is 14 amino acids long.

The rearrangement links TRBV5-1 to TRBJ1-5; TRBD1 aligns across 7 bases. CDR3 length: 15 residues. Germline V gives CDR1 SGHRS, CDR2 YFSETQ. V trimming: 7 bases; J trimming: 5 bases; junction bases outside the gene matches: 12. CDR3 DNA: TGCGCCAGCGCCCGGGGGGACAGTTACGATCAGCCCCAGCATTTT. Protein product: CASARGDSYDQPQHF. Drawing the rest from reference TRBV5-1 and TRBJ1-5, the complete variable domain is KAGVTQTPRYLIKTRGQQVTLSCSPISGHRSVSWYQQTPGQGLQFLFEYFSETQRNKGNFPGRFSGRQFSNSRSEMNVSTLELGDSALYLCASARGDSYDQPQHFGDGTRLSIL.

This clonotype was detected many times. This sequence may be a read error, since a much larger clone differs from it by one base. V usage is TRBV7-8 and J usage is TRBJ2-5; tentatively, D is TRBD2 (6 bases). V lost 8 bases, J lost 11 bases, and 21 bases lay in between. The CDR3 spans 13 residues. CDR1 and CDR2 from the germline V gene are SGHVS and FQNEAQ. In nucleotides, the CDR3 is TGTGCCAGCTCCACTGGGAGGCGGGGTGAGCAGTACTTC. Amino acid sequence: CASSTGRRGEQYF.

This clonotype appeared a single time. V usage is TRBV7-2 and J usage is TRBJ2-3; 8 nucleotides match TRBD2. The germline V gene has CDR1 SGHTA and CDR2 FQGNSA. This CDR3 is built from 16 residues. The ends lost 4 bases at V and 0 bases at J; junction bases unmatched: 6. For the CDR3, the DNA is TGTGCCAGCAGCTCCGCACTAGCGGTTAGCACAGATACGCAGTATTTT. Encoded protein: CASSSALAVSTDTQYF.

The V call is TRBV29-1, the J call TRBJ2-1; D might be TRBD2 (5 bases). The J call is in doubt because the DNA end fits TRBJ2-7 better. Germline CDR1 and CDR2: SQVTM and ANQGSEA. The CDR3 has 14 amino acids. Written as DNA, the CDR3 is TGCAGCGTTGAAATCGGGATGTTATACAATGAGCAGTACTTC. It translates to CSVEIGMLYNEQYF.

A few counts support this clonotype. The rearrangement links TRBV6-6 to TRBJ2-2, with TRBD1 as a possible D gene (6 bases). Germline V lookup: CDR1 MNHNY, CDR2 SVGAGI (reference sequence). CDR3 length: 15 residues. V lost 8 bases and J lost 5, with 18 bases in between. The CDR3 is CASGGTGKETGELFF. The CDR3 region has the DNA TGTGCCAGCGGGGGAACAGGGAAGGAAACCGGGGAGCTGTTTTTT.

The J gene is TRBJ2-5, the V gene TRBV30; 7 bases fit TRBD1. Trimming at V came to 5 bases and at J to 4 bases, leaving 10 bases not matched to a gene. This CDR3 is 14 amino acids long. Germline loops: CDR1 GTSNPN, CDR2 SVGIG (reference sequence). The CDR3 nucleotides read TGTGCCTGGCAGGGAGTGACAGGGAGAGAGACCCAGTACTTC. As protein: CAWQGVTGRETQYF.

There are a few counts of this clonotype. This chain connects TRBV5-1 to TRBJ2-7, with TRBD1 matching 7 bases. Germline V gene sequence: CDR1 SGHRS, CDR2 YFSETQ. The ends lost 0 bases at V and 0 bases at J; junction bases unmatched: 6. The CDR3 spans 16 residues. In nucleotides, the CDR3 is TGCGCCAGCAGCTTGGGGCACCGGGACAGCTCCTACGAGCAGTACTTC. This encodes CASSLGHRDSSYEQYF.

This clonotype was observed at least ten times. The chain carries TRBV3-1 and TRBJ2-5, with 12 bases aligning to TRBD2. After removal of 1 base from V and 2 bases from J, the junction contained 8 bases not matched to a gene. This CDR3 has 18 residues. CDR1 and CDR2 from the germline V gene are LGHDT and YNNKEL (reference sequence). CDR3 in DNA: TGTGCCAGCAGCCAAGCAAGTCTAGCGGGGGGGTCACAAGAGACCCAGTACTTC. Its protein product is CASSQASLAGGSQETQYF.

This clonotype was found many times. One base away lies a much larger clone, so this may be a sequencing read error. The V and J genes are TRBV5-1 and TRBJ2-5, with D maybe TRBD2 (5 bases). Trimming took 5 bases from V and 13 from J, leaving 21 bases between them. The CDR3 sequence is 13 residues long. Germline lookup yields CDR1 SGHRS and CDR2 YFSETQ. CDR3 in amino acids: CASSQDGLWRVYF. Here the CDR3 DNA reads TGCGCCAGCAGTCAGGACGGGCTCTGGCGGGTGTACTTC.

With regard to this clonotype: A read error is likely, as this CDR3 ends without the conserved phenylalanine or tryptophan. CDR3 sequence reads: CVSRGRGSYNEQYC. The CDR3 bases are TGTGTCAGCAGGGGCCGGGGTTCCTACAATGAGCAGTACTGC. This chain uses TRBV7-2 with TRBJ2-5; weak D call: TRBD1 (6 bases). Looked up from germline, CDR1 is SGHTA and CDR2 is FQGNSA. This CDR3 has 14 amino acids.

In this sample, this clonotype turned up many times. The genes are TRBV29-1 and TRBJ2-7; TRBD1 aligns across 7 bases. Germline assignment: CDR1 SQVTM and CDR2 ANQGSEA. Losses at the gene ends were 4 bases for V and 6 bases for J; bases not matched to a gene: 9. This CDR3 comprises 13 residues. The CDR3 bases are TGCAGCGTTGGCGACAGGGTAGGAATCGAGCAGTACTTC. It is translated as CSVGDRVGIEQYF.

The chain carries TRBV7-9 and TRBJ1-1; D ambiguous. V lost 0 bases to trimming and J lost 10 bases, with 9 bases between them. The CDR3 contains 12 residues. Germline CDR1 is SEHNR and CDR2 is FQNEAQ (reference sequence). CDR3 sequence reads: CASSLAELGAFF. The CDR3 coding sequence is TGTGCCAGCAGCTTAGCGGAGTTGGGAGCTTTCTTT.

At least ten counts were recorded for this clonotype. V gene TRBV20-1 combines with J gene TRBJ2-1; TRBD2 matches 9 bases. V lost 3 bases, J lost 4 bases, and 7 bases stayed unmatched. This CDR3 has 15 amino acids. Germline V gene sequence: CDR1 DFQATT, CDR2 SNEGSKA (reference sequence). The CDR3 reads CSARGLAGIYNEQFF. CDR3 nucleotide sequence: TGCAGTGCTAGGGGGCTAGCGGGGATATACAATGAGCAGTTCTTC.

This clonotype showed up many times. The chain employs TRBV28 and TRBJ2-7; 7 bases align to TRBD1. J lost 5 bases, V lost 6 bases, and 19 bases had no gene match. Germline lookup yields CDR1 MDHEN and CDR2 SYDVKM. The CDR3 is 17 residues long. CDR3 sequence (DNA): TGTGCCAGCAGCTCGGCTGGAACAGGGGCCGTACCCCACGAGCAGTACTTC. This encodes CASSSAGTGAVPHEQYF. Full variable domain (rest looked up from reference TRBV28 and TRBJ2-7): DVKVTQSSRYLVKRTGEKVFLECVQDMDHENMFWYRQDPGLGLRLIYFSYDVKMKEKGDIPEGYSVSREKKERFSLILESASTNQTSMYLCASSSAGTGAVPHEQYFGPGTRLTVT.

The sample holds a few counts of this clonotype. CDR3 in DNA: TGCAGTACAACCAGCGGGGGGGCCTTGAATGAGCAGTACTTC. Translating it yields CSTTSGGALNEQYF. The J gene is TRBJ2-5, the V gene TRBV20-1; TRBD2 aligns across 10 bases. V lost 8 bases, J lost 11 bases, and 17 bases stayed unmatched. The germline gives CDR1 DFQATT, CDR2 SNEGSKA (reference sequence). The CDR3 is 14 amino acids.

There are many counts of this clonotype. This rearrangement joins TRBV2 to TRBJ2-7; a weak D match, TRBD1 (6 bases). The V end lost 6 bases, the J end lost 1 base, and 10 bases lay between the germline ends. CDR3 length: 13 residues. CDR1 SNHLY and CDR2 FYNNEI come from the germline V gene. The CDR3 here is CASRQGSSYEQYF. CDR3 in DNA: TGTGCCAGCAGGCAGGGGTCTTCCTACGAGCAGTACTTC. The variable domain in full, completed from reference TRBV2 and TRBJ2-7, reads EPEVTQTPSHQVTQMGQEVILRCVPISNHLYFYWYRQILGQKVEFLVSFYNNEISEKSEIFDDQFSVERPDGSNFTLKIRSTKLEDSAMYFCASRQGSSYEQYFGPGTRLTVT.

This clonotype was recorded at least ten times. The chain uses TRBV15 and TRBJ2-5, with no clear D. The CDR3 totals 13 residues. Trimming cost V 0 bases and J 4 bases, with 6 bases left between them. Looked up from germline, CDR1 is LNHNV and CDR2 is YYDKDF (reference sequence). The CDR3 region has the DNA TGTGCCACCAGCAGAGATCCCGGAGAGACCCAGTACTTC. The encoded protein is CATSRDPGETQYF.

Of note for this clonotype: A read error is possible here, since a much larger clone lies one base away. The V call is TRBV12-3 or TRBV12-4, the J call TRBJ2-3, with TRBD2 matching 8 bases. The V and J ends lost 6 bases and 3 bases, in that order; junction bases with no gene match: 8. This CDR3 contains 15 residues. CDR3 sequence reads: CASSRRAGDTDTQYF. CDR3 in DNA: TGTGCCAGCAGCCGGCGAGCGGGGGATACAGATACGCAGTATTTT.